These 9 T cell receptor beta chains came from one sample sequenced in a study of regulatory T cells in long-lasting Graves disease. TCR beta libraries were built with iRepertoire HTBI primers and Arm-PCR of CDR3 regions. TCRdb recomputed calls from the multiplex PCR reads with MiXCR, one row per CDR3 protein. Of 250,000 or so distinct CDR3 sequences in the sample, about 18% were seen once. The time point here: newly diagnosed GD, antithyroid drugs for less than 3 months. There was RNA extracted from PBMCs, and the TCR library was made from it. These sequences were also reported in another study, on T cells in Graves' hyperthyroidism and ophthalmopathy.

Here the sequenced sample was peripheral blood mononuclear cells (PBMCs), taken at new diagnosis, from a patient treated with antithyroid drugs. The receptors derive from a woman in her 30s with Graves disease.

With respect to this clonotype: Since a far larger clone is one base different, this is likely a read error. V usage is TRBV4-2 and J usage is TRBJ2-5, with D unresolved. Germline CDR1 is LGHNA and CDR2 is YNFKEQ. CDR3 length: 12 amino acids. V was cut by 0 bases and J by 4 bases, with 3 bases left in between. DNA for the CDR3: TGTGCCAGCAGCCAAGATCCAGAGACCCAGTACTTC. Its translation: CASSQDPETQYF.

This clonotype was seen at least ten times. This sequence joins TRBV3-1 and TRBJ2-2; D is ambiguous. Per the germline V gene, CDR1 is LGHDT and CDR2 is YNNKEL (reference sequence). Trimming stripped 6 bases from V and 4 bases from J, with 9 bases between. The length of the CDR3 is 13 residues. The CDR3 region has the DNA TGTGCCAGCAGGGGTAGACTCACCGGGGAGCTGTTTTTT. Translated: CASRGRLTGELFF.

The J gene is TRBJ2-5, the V gene TRBV19, with D possibly TRBD1 on 5 matching bases. The CDR3 loop spans 14 amino acids. V lost 6 bases to trimming and J lost 1 base, with 12 bases between them. Germline V gene data show CDR1 as LNHDA and CDR2 as SQIVND (reference sequence). In DNA form, the CDR3 reads TGTGCCAGTAGGATGCCAGGGTCCCAAGAGACCCAGTACTTC. Translated: CASRMPGSQETQYF.

Many counts were recorded for this clonotype. The CDR3 DNA reads as TGTGCCAGCAGCTTAGATAACGGCTTCCGCGAGACCCAGTACTTC. Amino acid sequence: CASSLDNGFRETQYF. This sequence joins TRBV11-2 and TRBJ2-5; no firm D call. Germline V lookup: CDR1 SGHAT, CDR2 FQNNGV. Trimming pared 0 bases from V and 5 bases from J, leaving 13 bases between. The CDR3 totals 15 residues. Complete variable domain (other parts from reference TRBV11-2 and TRBJ2-5): EAGVAQSPRYKIIEKRQSVAFWCNPISGHATLYWYQQILGQGPKLLIQFQNNGVVDDSQLPKDRFSAERLKGVDSTLKIQPAKLEDSAVYLCASSLDNGFRETQYFGPGTRLLVL.

The chain couples TRBV5-1 to TRBJ1-1, with 9 bases fitting TRBD1. CDR3 length equals 16 residues. Germline V CDR1 and CDR2: SGHRS, YFSETQ. With 2 bases clipped from V and 7 bases from J, the junction kept 12 bases outside the gene matches. DNA for the CDR3: TGCGCCAGCAGCTTACAGGGGGCTCCCGTTGAGGTTGAAGCTTTCTTT. The encoded protein is CASSLQGAPVEVEAFF.

For this clonotype: A read error is possible here, since a much larger clone lies one base away. The J gene is TRBJ1-2, the V gene TRBV27, with D possibly TRBD1 on 5 matching bases. Germline V CDR1 and CDR2: MNHEY, SMNVEV (reference sequence). V lost 10 bases to trimming and J lost 7 bases, with 19 bases between them. The CDR3 loop spans 13 amino acids. CDR3 in DNA: TGTGCCACCGCCACGGGGGGTTCCAGTGGCTACACCTTC. Encoded protein: CATATGGSSGYTF.

This clonotype was observed many times. The chain combines TRBV3-1 with TRBJ1-2; TRBD1 matches 9 bases. The trim removed 2 bases at V and 10 bases at J, leaving 8 bases unmatched. Germline V lookup: CDR1 LGHDT, CDR2 YNNKEL (reference sequence). The CDR3 loop spans 14 amino acids. The CDR3 DNA sequence: TGTGCCAGCAGCCAAAAGGGGGGACAGGGCGACTACACCTTC. Amino acids: CASSQKGGQGDYTF.

Notes on this clonotype: Being one base from a much bigger clone, this may be a read error. Since no conserved phenylalanine or tryptophan closes the CDR3, a read error is the likely cause. This chain connects TRBV20-1 to TRBJ2-5; no clear D gene. Germline loops: CDR1 DFQATT, CDR2 SNEGSKA (reference sequence). V lost 3 bases and J lost 7, with 24 bases in between. This CDR3 has 16 residues. The DNA of the CDR3 is TGCAGTGCTAGGACCGGGCGGCCTGAAGAAAGACCGACCCAGTACTCC. Translated: CSARTGRPEERPTQYS.

This clonotype was seen repeatedly, ten times or more. The rearrangement links TRBV12-3 or TRBV12-4 to TRBJ2-1; 9 bases match TRBD2. The CDR3 extends over 15 amino acids. Trimming removed 6 bases from V and 5 bases from J; junction bases left unmatched: 8. In DNA form, the CDR3 reads TGTGCCAGCAGGCCCGGGACTAGCCCAGACAATGAGCAGTTCTTC. This codes for CASRPGTSPDNEQFF.